The TCR beta chain under discussion was sequenced for a study of blood T cell repertoires in COVID-19. Germline V gene data show CDR1 as MNHEY and CDR2 as SVGAGI. V lost 3 bases to trimming and J lost 9 bases, with 18 bases between them. CDR3 length equals 15 residues. The protocol was immunoSEQ multiplex PCR, while the TCRdb copy is restricted to in-frame clones and leaves out a portion. The top ten hold about 5% of the sample, which has some 48,000 clones, around 73% seen once. The chain recombines TRBV6-5 with TRBJ2-1; tentatively, D is TRBD2 (5 bases). The sequence derives from a woman in her 50s with acute COVID-19. Source material: PBMCs or T cells enriched from blood (not recorded which). As DNA, the CDR3 is TGTGCCAGCAGTTATGAGGGTCCTCGGAGTAGTGAGCAGTTCTTC. Amino acids: CASSYEGPRSSEQFF.